The 5 T cell receptor beta chains in this list originate from one sample, sequenced in a study of beta chain features in type 1 diabetes. The antigens for these receptors are not known. Study observations and caveats: Moderate but significant shortening of TCRB CDR3s was recorded in all four CD4+ subsets from Type 1 diabetes patients.

As every portion of the isolated RNA was reverse transcribed, the sequencing read expressed TCRB transcripts. Sequencing used immunoSEQ multiplex PCR; TCRdb keeps in-frame clones, though not all of them. This sample has some 350,000 clones, with around 10% found just once. The specimen sequenced was central memory CD4+ T cells from blood. Receptors originate from a man younger than 40 with type 1 diabetes.

This clone was counted a few times. The V and J genes are TRBV6-5 and TRBJ2-5; 7 nucleotides agree with TRBD2. The CDR3 is 13 amino acids. Trimming removed 7 bases from V and 3 bases from J; junction bases left unmatched: 5. The germline CDR1 and CDR2 sequences are MNHEY and SVGAGI. CDR3 protein: CASINRGEETQYF. For the CDR3, the DNA is TGTGCCAGCATAAATCGGGGGGAAGAGACCCAGTACTTC.

Only a few counts were recorded for this clone. The V gene is TRBV6-1, the J gene TRBJ2-2; TRBD2 is a possible D gene (5 bases). The CDR3 extends over 13 amino acids. The V end was cut by 6 bases, the J end by 6 bases, with 11 bases between. Germline CDR1 is MNHNS and CDR2 is SASEGT. Here the CDR3 reads CASRRVVAGELFF. Written as DNA, the CDR3 is TGTGCCAGCAGGCGGGTCGTTGCCGGGGAGCTGTTTTTT.

This clone has just a few counts. This rearrangement joins TRBV4-3 to TRBJ2-7; D not resolved. CDR1 is LGHNA, CDR2 YSLEER, per germline. The CDR3 sequence is 17 residues long. Deletions cut 1 base from V and 3 bases from J, with 19 bases between. The CDR3 sequence is CASSQGAGPGEGYEQYF. The CDR3 DNA follows: TGCGCCAGCAGCCAAGGAGCAGGCCCCGGTGAAGGCTACGAGCAGTACTTC.

The chain links TRBV14 to TRBJ1-4; unclear D gene. The CDR3 runs 11 residues. Germline-derived CDR1 and CDR2 are SGHDN and FVKESK. The V end lost 2 bases, the J end lost 10 bases, and 5 bases lay between the germline ends. CDR3 amino acids: CASSQYGKLFF. CDR3 nucleotide sequence: TGTGCCAGCAGCCAATACGGAAAACTGTTTTTT.

Only a few counts were recorded for this clone. The chain uses TRBV5-1 and TRBJ2-7, with D perhaps being TRBD1 or TRBD2 (5 bases each). This CDR3 contains 14 residues. Trimming pared 2 bases from V and 2 bases from J, leaving 11 bases between. Germline V gene sequence: CDR1 SGHRS, CDR2 YFSETQ. The DNA for the CDR3 is TGCGCCAGCAGCTTAGAGGGACCAACCTACGAGCAGTACTTC. Translation gives CASSLEGPTYEQYF.